The sequence of this T cell receptor beta chain was determined in a study of blood T cell repertoires in COVID-19. Authors' data handling: Amplification from reference gene primers served as the basis for estimated nucleated cell counts. Profiling relied on immunoSEQ multiplex PCR, and the TCRdb table lists in-frame clones only, not all of them. Clone size and the V and J calls come from that table; the DNA yielded D and trimming. The data show roughly 260,000 clones, with approximately 81% seen just once and 2.5% to 3.5% held by the top ten. V was trimmed by 2 bases and J by 2 bases, leaving 16 bases between them. The CDR3 is made up of 17 amino acids. Germline values: CDR1 MNHEY, CDR2 SMNVEV (reference sequence).

The chain carries TRBV27 and TRBJ2-1, with D possibly TRBD2 on 5 matching bases. The specimen sequenced was peripheral blood. The sequence was collected from a woman between 18 and 29 years old with acute or convalescent COVID-19. CDR3 region: CASSLTAGRLTYNEQFF. CDR3 nucleotides: TGTGCCAGCAGTTTAACCGCGGGCCGACTAACCTACAATGAGCAGTTCTTC.